This T cell receptor beta chain was identified during a study of Ad26.COV2.S vaccination and SARS-CoV-2 variants. About the study: This donor came from the COV1001 trial of Ad26.COV2.S. Study conclusions and caveats: Non-spike TCR breadth showed similarity between vaccine and placebo recipients. Individuals receiving vaccine had higher spike-specific TCR breadth than placebo recipients did.

Documented treatment: 19 received Ad26.COV2.S at low or high dose, single or two shots; about 5 received placebo; per-sample allocation not given. Each sample was drawn 63 days after the first injection (of vaccine or placebo). In the vaccine, an Ad26 vector expressed the SARS-CoV-2 spike of the Wuhan strain. On this clone: Its antigen is currently unknown.

V was cut by 1 base and J by 2 bases, with 9 bases left in between. The CDR3 is made up of 14 amino acids. Germline V gene sequence: CDR1 SGHAT, CDR2 FQNNGV. Clones were sequenced by immunoSEQ multiplex PCR, and TCRdb holds only the in-frame ones, with some missing. The sample includes about 400,000 clones, 75% to 90% of them seen just once. Material: peripheral blood, obtained in a trial of Ad26.COV2.S vaccine versus placebo. The chain has TRBV11-2 and TRBJ2-7; D is undetermined. The clonotype originates from a person aged 18-65 years who received the Ad26.COV2.S COVID-19 vaccine or a placebo. Here the CDR3 reads CASSLGGIPYEQYF. As DNA, the CDR3 is TGTGCCAGCAGCTTAGGCGGAATCCCCTACGAGCAGTACTTC.